This entry concerns a single TCR beta chain. TCRdb used MiXCR to reprocess the PCR reads, holding one entry per CDR3 protein. The data hold approximately 10,000 distinct CDR3 sequences, with roughly a quarter observed a single time. This sample is part of a study of immune characterization of retroperitoneal liposarcoma. The germline V gene has CDR1 MNHNS and CDR2 SASEGT. The CDR3 length is 20 residues. J is TRBJ2-1 and V is TRBV6-1; the match to TRBD1 covers 12 bases. The J call may be mistaken, given a closer DNA end match to TRBJ2-7. Specimen: tumor tissue. The source of this sequence is a female donor with retroperitoneal liposarcoma. DNA of the CDR3: TGTGCCAGCAGTGTTTTGCCGGGACAGGGGGCCCCGGGTAGCGTATACGAGCAGTACTTC. This translates into CASSVLPGQGAPGSVYEQYF.